The TCR beta chain under discussion was sequenced for a study of shared clonotypes between healthy human individuals. General study points: Among non-shared clonotypes, generation probabilities were lower than among those shared by all four donors. Estimated richness values were generally larger in naive subsets than in memory subsets. Clonotypes that were shared across a few donors made up roughly 5% of naive CD4 clonotypes.

Germline CDR1 is SGHKS and CDR2 is YYEKEE (reference sequence). Trimming removed 7 bases at V and 7 bases at J, with 24 bases between. This CDR3 has 16 residues. This clone showed up just once. Its matching antigen is unknown. Template for every sorted-subset replicate PCR totaled approximately 0.2 ug DNA, 25,000 to 35,000 T cell genomes. Sequencing was performed with immunoSEQ multiplex PCR; in TCRdb, only in-frame clones are kept and a portion is missing. Of 2.5 million or so clones in the sample, approximately 90% are singletons; the top ten hold 0.14%. This TCR was recovered from a young man in good health. The chain is built from TRBV5-5 and TRBJ1-5, with a tentative D call TRBD1 (6 bases). Specimen: naive CD4+ T cells sorted from blood. Subset given: CD45RA+ positively selected. CDR3: CASAQWGGPPRQPQHF. For the CDR3, the DNA is TGTGCCAGCGCACAATGGGGGGGCCCACCACGACAGCCCCAGCATTTT.